This TCR beta chain appears in the sequencing data of a study of shared T cell receptors in the human thymus. This clone was recorded once. Germline loops: CDR1 MGHDK, CDR2 SYGVNS. The germline V and J ends were trimmed by 2 bases and 3 bases, with 13 bases remaining between them. This CDR3 is built from 16 residues. Assay: immunoSEQ multiplex PCR; the TCRdb copy retains only in-frame clones and omits some. The sample lists roughly 560,000 clones; around 78% were seen once. These sequences were also reported in another study, on human thymus T cells. That study reports: Thymus pieces cut out during corrective heart surgery were the tissue that was used. Thymic repertoires of unrelated individuals were reported in related research to overlap highly.

This sequence originates from a boy in the first two years of life with a congenital heart defect. Specimen: thymocytes. The V gene is TRBV25-1, the J gene TRBJ1-4; no reliable D call. In nucleotides, the CDR3 is TGTGCCAGCAGTGAAGCACGGGGTGGGTCTAATGAAAAACTGTTTTTT. Encoded protein: CASSEARGGSNEKLFF.